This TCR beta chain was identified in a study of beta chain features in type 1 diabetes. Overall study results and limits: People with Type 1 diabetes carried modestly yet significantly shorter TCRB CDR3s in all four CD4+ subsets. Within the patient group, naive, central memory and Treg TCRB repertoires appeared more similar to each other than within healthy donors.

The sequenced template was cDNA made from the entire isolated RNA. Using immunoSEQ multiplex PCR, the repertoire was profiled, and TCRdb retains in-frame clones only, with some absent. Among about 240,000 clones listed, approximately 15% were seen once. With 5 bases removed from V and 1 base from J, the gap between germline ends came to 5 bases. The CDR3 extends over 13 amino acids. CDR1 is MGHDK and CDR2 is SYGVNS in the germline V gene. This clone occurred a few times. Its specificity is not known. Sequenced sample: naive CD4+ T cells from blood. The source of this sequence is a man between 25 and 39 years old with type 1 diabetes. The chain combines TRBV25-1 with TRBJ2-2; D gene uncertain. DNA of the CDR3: TGTGCCAGCAGTACATGGAACACCGGGGAGCTGTTTTTT. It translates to CASSTWNTGELFF.